One sample yielded the 3 T cell receptor beta chains listed below, sequenced in a study of blood T cell repertoires in COVID-19. Clones were sequenced by immunoSEQ multiplex PCR, and TCRdb holds only the in-frame ones, with some missing. The table has 200,000 to 250,000 clones, over 65% seen once; the top ten hold under 3.5%. The sample comprised PBMCs or T cells enriched from blood (not recorded which). Source of these receptors: a woman aged 60-75 years who had recovered from COVID-19.

The chain links TRBV4-2 to TRBJ2-2, with TRBD2 identical over 9 bases. Germline CDR1 is LGHNA and CDR2 is YNFKEQ. Trimming took 4 bases from V and 2 from J; bases not matched to a gene: 5. The length of the CDR3 is 16 residues. CDR3 protein: CASSLPSGTNTGELFF. In DNA form, the CDR3 reads TGTGCCAGCAGCCTACCTAGCGGGACTAACACCGGGGAGCTGTTTTTT.

This clone was observed a handful of times. The V gene is TRBV7-9, the J gene TRBJ1-1; tentatively, D is TRBD1 (5 bases). CDR3 size: 13 residues. Looked up from germline, CDR1 is SEHNR and CDR2 is FQNEAQ (reference sequence). Trimming left V 4 bases short and J 7 bases short, with 13 bases between. The CDR3 region is CASSSLGGIEAFF. CDR3 nucleotides: TGTGCCAGCAGCTCACTCGGGGGTATTGAAGCTTTCTTT.

This clone was counted a single time. The V and J genes are TRBV27 and TRBJ1-2; 9 bases agree with TRBD1. With V trimmed by 3 bases and J by 3 bases, 5 bases remained unmatched. CDR1 and CDR2 (germline): MNHEY, SMNVEV (reference sequence). This CDR3 comprises 15 residues. CDR3 sequence reads: CASSFHRDRDYGYTF. Here the CDR3 DNA reads TGTGCCAGCAGTTTCCACCGGGACAGGGACTATGGCTACACCTTC.